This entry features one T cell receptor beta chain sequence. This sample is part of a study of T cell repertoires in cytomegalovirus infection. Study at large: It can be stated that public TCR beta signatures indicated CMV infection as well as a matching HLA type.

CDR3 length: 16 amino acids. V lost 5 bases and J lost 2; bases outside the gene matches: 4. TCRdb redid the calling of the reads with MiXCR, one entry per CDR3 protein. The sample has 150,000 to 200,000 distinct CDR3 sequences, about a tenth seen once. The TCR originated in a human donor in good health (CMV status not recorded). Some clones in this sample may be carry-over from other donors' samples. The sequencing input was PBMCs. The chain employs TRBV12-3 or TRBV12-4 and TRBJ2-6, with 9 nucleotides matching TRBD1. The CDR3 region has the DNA TGTGCCAGCAGTCCCCGGGACAGGGCTGGGGCCAACGTCCTGACTTTC. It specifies CASSPRDRAGANVLTF.